This entry lists 2 T cell receptor beta chains sequenced from one sample in a study of beta chain features in type 1 diabetes. The authors reverse transcribed all of the isolated RNA, so sequencing captured expressed TCRB transcripts. Libraries were prepared by immunoSEQ multiplex PCR; TCRdb keeps only in-frame clonotypes and omits some of them. This sample carries about 250,000 clones, around an eighth of them seen once, and the ten largest clones take about 0.027%. The sequenced sample consisted of naive CD4+ T cells from blood. These receptors were collected from a woman in her thirties or forties in good health.

This clone came up many times. The chain links TRBV13 to TRBJ2-1, with TRBD2 identical over 13 bases. J gave up 8 bases and V 5 bases, and 6 bases lay outside the gene matches. The CDR3 runs to 15 residues. CDR1 is PRHDT, CDR2 FYEKMQ, per germline (reference sequence). CDR3 nucleotide sequence: TGTGCCAGCAGCACCAGGACTAGCGGGGGCTATGAGCAGTTCTTC. Its translation: CASSTRTSGGYEQFF.

V and J are TRBV25-1 and TRBJ1-1, with TRBD1 matching 7 bases. Germline CDR1 MGHDK, CDR2 SYGVNS. The trim removed 4 bases at V and 7 bases at J, leaving 6 bases unmatched. The CDR3 contains 13 residues. Here the CDR3 reads CASSGGQVGEAFF. The CDR3 DNA reads as TGTGCCAGCAGTGGCGGACAGGTCGGTGAAGCTTTCTTT.